A single sample is the source of the 14 T cell receptor beta chains below, sequenced in a study of human T cells and chemical hapten exposure. TCRdb re-called the RACE reads with MiXCR, one entry per CDR3 protein. The table has over 50,000 distinct CDR3 sequences, around a tenth seen once. Noted time point: pre-sensitization, week 0. Treatment specified: therapeutic diphenylcyclopropenone sensitization with weekly scalp DPC. The template was total RNA from unfractionated whole blood. The sample here was whole blood, taken in connection with sensitization to the hapten diphenylcyclopropenone (DPC). These receptors all come from a woman aged 25-40 years with alopecia areata. Some clones in this sample may be carry-over from other donors' samples.

The CDR3 bases are TGCGCCAGCAGCTCGGTGTTGGACGTCGAGCAGTACTTC. Amino acid sequence: CASSSVLDVEQYF. The chain employs TRBV5-1 and TRBJ2-7, with D uncertain. Trimming pared 3 bases from V and 6 bases from J, leaving 13 bases between. CDR3 length equals 13 residues. Per germline, CDR1 SGHRS and CDR2 YFSETQ.

This clonotype has at least ten counts. The genes are TRBV7-2 and TRBJ2-7; TRBD2 agrees at 9 bases. J lost 4 bases, V lost 7 bases, and 8 bases had no gene match. Germline lookup yields CDR1 SGHTA and CDR2 FQGNSA. This CDR3 has 14 residues. The CDR3 is CASTPSGGSYEQYF. Here the CDR3 DNA reads TGTGCCAGCACCCCCAGCGGGGGGTCGTACGAGCAGTACTTC.

The chain carries TRBV7-8 and TRBJ1-4; 9 nucleotides match TRBD1. Trimming at V came to 7 bases and at J to 4 bases, leaving 4 bases not matched to a gene. The CDR3 length is 14 residues. In germline, CDR1 is SGHVS, CDR2 FQNEAQ. In DNA, the CDR3 is TGTGCCAGCAAACAGGGGGCGGTTAATGAAAAACTGTTTTTT. Translation gives CASKQGAVNEKLFF.

To note about this clonotype: An end of the junction does not agree with germline; a read error may underlie this. The V gene is TRBV3-1, the J gene TRBJ2-5; perhaps D is TRBD1 or TRBD2 (5 bases each). The germline V gene encodes CDR1 LGHDT and CDR2 YNNKEL (reference sequence). The CDR3 is 15 amino acids. Here the CDR3 DNA reads TGTGCCAGCAGGACAAGTGGCAGGGACCAGGAGACCCAGTACTTC. Residues: CASRTSGRDQETQYF.

The V and J genes are TRBV7-3 and TRBJ1-1, with D hard to call. Between the trimmed V and J ends, which lost 5 bases and 1 base, there was a span of 11 bases. This CDR3 spans 14 amino acids. The V gene's germline CDR1 is SGHTA and CDR2 FQGTGA. CDR3 DNA: TGTGCCAGCAGCCAAGGGATAGCGAACACTGAAGCTTTCTTT. Encoded protein: CASSQGIANTEAFF.

Remarks on this clonotype: A much larger clone lies one base from this, so it may be a read error. The gene calls are TRBV29-1 and TRBJ1-4; D perhaps matches TRBD1 (6 bases). Trimming pared 6 bases from V and 8 bases from J, leaving 16 bases between. The CDR3 is made up of 13 amino acids. Per the germline V gene, CDR1 is SQVTM and CDR2 is ANQGSEA. In DNA, the CDR3 is TGCAGCGTCCCCGGGACATTGGGGGAAAAACTGTTTTTT. It codes for CSVPGTLGEKLFF.

This clonotype occurred a few times. The CDR3 region has the DNA TGTGCCAGCAGCTTAAGGTGGACCCAGTACTTC. As protein: CASSLRWTQYF. The chain combines TRBV7-2 with TRBJ2-5; no firm D call. The V gene's germline CDR1 is SGHTA and CDR2 FQGNSA. V lost 2 bases, J lost 7 bases, and 5 bases lay in between. This CDR3 has 11 amino acids.

This chain uses TRBV7-2 with TRBJ2-1; TRBD2 aligns across 12 bases. Trimming at V came to 1 base and at J to 5 bases, leaving 6 bases not matched to a gene. The CDR3 length is 17 residues. Germline V gene data show CDR1 as SGHTA and CDR2 as FQGNSA. Here the CDR3 DNA reads TGTGCCAGCAGCTTAGAGCGGCTAGCGGGGGGGGACAATGAGCAGTTCTTC. It encodes CASSLERLAGGDNEQFF.

This clonotype was counted between two and nine times. This chain uses TRBV20-1 with TRBJ1-5, with D tentatively TRBD1 (6 bases). V was cut by 0 bases and J by 1 base, with 10 bases left in between. This CDR3 comprises 15 residues. Per germline, CDR1 DFQATT and CDR2 SNEGSKA (reference sequence). CDR3 loop: CSARDWGASNQPQHF. The CDR3 DNA is TGCAGTGCTAGAGATTGGGGGGCGAGCAATCAGCCCCAGCATTTT.

This clonotype has at least ten counts. The chain combines TRBV12-3 or TRBV12-4 with TRBJ2-3; 8 bases match TRBD1. The V segment lost 3 bases and the J segment 4 bases; nucleotides outside the gene matches: 3. The CDR3 has 14 amino acids. In DNA form, the CDR3 reads TGTGCCAGCAGTTTGACAGGGGTGGCAGATACGCAGTATTTT. It yields the protein CASSLTGVADTQYF.

This clonotype was seen repeatedly, ten times or more. The chain joins TRBV6-5 to TRBJ1-1, with 10 bases aligning to TRBD1. CDR3 size: 12 residues. Germline CDR1 is MNHEY and CDR2 is SVGAGI. The junction had 5 bases not matched to a gene; V was cut back by 6 bases and J by 10 bases. CDR3 in DNA: TGTGCCAGCAGGCGGACAGGGGGGTCAGCTTTCTTT. Protein product: CASRRTGGSAFF.

The chain links TRBV12-3 or TRBV12-4 to TRBJ2-1, with D perhaps assigned TRBD1 or TRBD2 (5 bases each). The V gene lost 6 bases and the J gene lost 11 bases, with 14 bases spanning the gap. This CDR3 contains 12 residues. The CDR3 bases are TGTGCCAGCAGGGGGGTGAGGGTCCAGCAGTTCTTC. Its protein is CASRGVRVQQFF.

The CDR3 nucleotides are TGTGCCAGCAGAGTCGGGATGAACACTGAAGCTTTCTTT. Amino acids: CASRVGMNTEAFF. This chain joins TRBV6-5 and TRBJ1-1; the D is unclear. Germline values: CDR1 MNHEY, CDR2 SVGAGI. V dropped 6 bases and J dropped 0 bases, with 8 bases sitting between them. CDR3 length: 13 amino acids.

The chain joins TRBV19 to TRBJ2-7; no clear D. This CDR3 contains 11 residues. Between the trimmed V and J ends, which lost 7 bases and 6 bases, there was a span of 10 bases. CDR1 LNHDA and CDR2 SQIVND come from the germline V gene (reference sequence). The CDR3 DNA reads TGTGCCAGTACCCTGGGCAGCGAGCAGTACTTC. The encoded protein is CASTLGSEQYF.